These T cell receptor beta chains were read from a single sample in a study of blood T cell repertoires in COVID-19. The data were produced by immunoSEQ multiplex PCR, yet TCRdb's version contains in-frame clones alone and is incomplete. The sample lists tens of thousands of clones, around nine tenths occurring once. Sequenced material: peripheral blood. All receptors derive from a human donor in a cohort sampled during active COVID-19. The donor label of this sample is uncertain. CDR3s include the opening cysteine and the closing phenylalanine or tryptophan. D genes are given only for firm matches. Clone size, where shown, is once, few, many, or a class for clones that have expanded.

d_call j_call v_call clone_size cdr3_nt cdr3_aa
. TRBJ2-7 TRBV6-5 . TGTGCCAGCGTAAAGGGGGATTCCACCTACGAGCAGTACTTC CASVKGDSTYEQYF
. TRBJ2-1 TRBV30 . TGTGCCTGGAGTACGGGGGGCTGGGGTGAGCAGTTCTTC CAWSTGGWGEQFF
TRBD2 TRBJ2-1 TRBV11-2 . TGTGCCAGCAGCTTTTCCAGCGGGAGGGCCTACAATGAGCAGTTCTTC CASSFSSGRAYNEQFF
. TRBJ1-2 TRBV5-4 . TGTGCCAGCGGGAAGGCGGGGGGATATATGGGTGGCTACACCTTC CASGKAGGYMGGYTF
TRBD2 TRBJ2-3 TRBV28 . TGTGCCAGCAGTTTTCCAACCCTACTAGCGGGAGGCACAGATACGCAGTATTTT CASSFPTLLAGGTDTQYF
TRBD1 TRBJ2-5 TRBV7-4 . TGTGCCAGCAGCCCGGGACAGGGTCGAGAGACCCAGTACTTC CASSPGQGRETQYF
. TRBJ1-6 TRBV5-1 . TGCGCCAGCAGCTTGGACAGCCCAGGGAATTCACCCCTCCACTTT CASSLDSPGNSPLHF
. TRBJ2-7 TRBV12-3/TRBV12-4 . TGTGCCAGCAGTCCGCCGGGGATCCACGAGCAGTACTTC CASSPPGIHEQYF
. TRBJ2-1 TRBV12-5 . TGTGCTAGTGGTTCTGGGGGGAGGAGTGAGCAGTTCTTC CASGSGGRSEQFF
TRBD1 TRBJ1-4 TRBV12-3/TRBV12-4 . TGTGCCAGCGGGGACAGTTCCAATGAAAAACTGTTTTTT CASGDSSNEKLFF
. TRBJ2-2 TRBV27 . TGTGCCAGCATGGTAGCGGACACCGGGGAGCTGTTTTTT CASMVADTGELFF
. TRBJ1-5 TRBV27 . TGTGCCAGCAGTTCTTACCGGGGCGGGGGCAATCAGCCCCAGCATTTT CASSSYRGGGNQPQHF
TRBD1 TRBJ1-1 TRBV2 . TGTGCCAGCAGCATGGGGGACAGGGCATCTGAAGCTTTCTTT CASSMGDRASEAFF
. TRBJ1-5 TRBV6-2/TRBV6-3 . TGTGCCAGCAGTTTTGACAGAGGTTATAGCAATCAGCCCCAGCATTTT CASSFDRGYSNQPQHF
. TRBJ2-7 TRBV10-3 . TGTGCCATCAGCGGTGACCTCGGGAGCTACGAGCAGTACTTC CAISGDLGSYEQYF
. TRBJ2-1 TRBV30 . TGTGCCTGGAGTGTCGGTGTGGTCGACAATGAGCAGTTCTTC CAWSVGVVDNEQFF
. TRBJ2-1 TRBV18 few TGTGCCAGCTCAACACAATCAGGGATCAGCTCCTACAATGAGCAGTTCTTC CASSTQSGISSYNEQFF
TRBD2 TRBJ2-7 TRBV2 . TGTGCCACTAGCGGGGTCGCGACCGAGCAGTACTTC CATSGVATEQYF
. TRBJ2-2 TRBV5-1 . TGCGCCAGCAGCCCCGGGACTCCGAACACCGGGGAGCTGTTTTTT CASSPGTPNTGELFF
. TRBJ2-1 TRBV7-6 . TGTGCCAGCAGCCCAGAGCAGTTCTTC CASSPEQFF
TRBD1 TRBJ2-2 TRBV5-1 few TGCGCCAGTAGAGTGGGGACAGGGCGGACCGGGGAGCTGTTTTTT CASRVGTGRTGELFF
TRBD1 TRBJ1-2 TRBV30 . TGTGCCTGGAGTCCCCGGGGCTTTTGGACAGGGAAGGGCTACACCTTC CAWSPRGFWTGKGYTF
TRBD1 TRBJ2-7 TRBV12-3/TRBV12-4 few TGTGCCAGCAGCCTGGGACAGACCTACGAGCAGTACTTC CASSLGQTYEQYF
TRBD2 TRBJ2-2 TRBV24-1 . TGTGCCACCACAAGCGGGAGGAGGGGGGACACCGGGGAGCTGTTTTTT CATTSGRRGDTGELFF
. TRBJ1-3 TRBV19 . TGTGCCAGTAGTCAACAGGGAACCAGCTCTGGAAACACCATATATTTT CASSQQGTSSGNTIYF
. TRBJ1-3 TRBV28 . TGTGCCAGCAGAAGCGCGGGGGTCGGAAACACCATATATTTT CASRSAGVGNTIYF
TRBD2 TRBJ2-4 TRBV27 . TGTGCCAGCAGTTCGCTAGCGGGGAACGTAGCCAAAAACATTCAGTACTTC CASSSLAGNVAKNIQYF
TRBD2 TRBJ2-3 TRBV9 . TGTGCCAGCAGCATTATAGCGGGAGGGGGAGATACGCAGTATTTT CASSIIAGGGDTQYF
. TRBJ1-2 TRBV18 once TGTGCCAGCTCACCCGACTTGGGGACAAACTATGGCTACACCTTC CASSPDLGTNYGYTF
. TRBJ2-3 TRBV4-1 . TGCGCCAGCAGCCAAACAGTGTTGGGAGTAACACGCACAGATACGCAGTATTTT CASSQTVLGVTRTDTQYF
. TRBJ1-6 TRBV27 . TGTGCCAGCAGTTTCCGGGGGTCGCCCCCTGATAATTCACCCCTCCACTTT CASSFRGSPPDNSPLHF
TRBD1 TRBJ1-5 TRBV15 . TGTGCCACCAGCAGAGATAATAACAGGGGTAATCAGCCCCAGCATTTT CATSRDNNRGNQPQHF
TRBD2 TRBJ2-1 TRBV2 . TGTGCCAGCAGTGAAAGACTGGCGGGAGGGGACCATGAGCAGTTCTTC CASSERLAGGDHEQFF
. TRBJ2-7 TRBV6-2/TRBV6-3 . TGTGCCAGCAGCCGCCCAGCGTCGGACGAGCAGTACTTC CASSRPASDEQYF
TRBD1 TRBJ1-1 TRBV5-1 . TGCGCCAGCAGCTCGGACAGGGGTGACACTGAAGCTTTCTTT CASSSDRGDTEAFF
TRBD2 TRBJ2-7 TRBV7-9 . TGTGCCAGCAGCTCCGGGACTACCTCCTACGAGCAGTACTTC CASSSGTTSYEQYF
TRBD1 TRBJ1-1 TRBV27 few TGTGCCAGCAGTCCAATTGACAGGGGAACTGAAGCTTTCTTT CASSPIDRGTEAFF
. TRBJ1-1 TRBV6-1 . TGTGCCAGCAGTGAAATGGGCGAAGCTTTCTTT CASSEMGEAFF
TRBD1 TRBJ1-1 TRBV27 once TGTGCCAGCAGTAAACACAGGGGGGAGAACACTGAAGCTTTCTTT CASSKHRGENTEAFF
TRBD1 TRBJ2-3 TRBV7-9 . TGTGCCAGCAGCTGGGGGATTGGGGACAGGAGCCAGGGTACGCAGTATTTT CASSWGIGDRSQGTQYF
. TRBJ1-1 TRBV7-2 once TGTGCCAGCAGCTTAGCGGCAGGCTACACTGAAGCTTTCTTT CASSLAAGYTEAFF
. TRBJ2-4 TRBV19 once TGTGCCAGTAGTAAGGGCAGGAGGGCCAAAAACATTCAGTACTTC CASSKGRRAKNIQYF
. TRBJ1-2 TRBV18 once TGTGCCAGCTCGGGAGATACAGGGAATTTTTATGGCTACACCTTC CASSGDTGNFYGYTF
. TRBJ2-3 TRBV10-1 . TGCGCCAGCAGTGAGTCTTTACTAGTCACAGATACGCAGTATTTT CASSESLLVTDTQYF